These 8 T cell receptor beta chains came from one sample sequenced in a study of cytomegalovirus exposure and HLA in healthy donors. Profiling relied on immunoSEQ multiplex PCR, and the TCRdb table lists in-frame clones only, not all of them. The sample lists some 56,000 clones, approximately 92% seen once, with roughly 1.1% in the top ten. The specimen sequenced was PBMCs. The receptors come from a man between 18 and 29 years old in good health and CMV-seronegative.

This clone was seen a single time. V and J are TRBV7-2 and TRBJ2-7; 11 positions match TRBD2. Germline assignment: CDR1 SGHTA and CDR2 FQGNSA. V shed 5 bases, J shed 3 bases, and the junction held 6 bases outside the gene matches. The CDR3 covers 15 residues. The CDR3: CASSHGLAGSYEQYF. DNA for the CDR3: TGTGCCAGCAGCCACGGACTAGCGGGCAGCTACGAGCAGTACTTC.

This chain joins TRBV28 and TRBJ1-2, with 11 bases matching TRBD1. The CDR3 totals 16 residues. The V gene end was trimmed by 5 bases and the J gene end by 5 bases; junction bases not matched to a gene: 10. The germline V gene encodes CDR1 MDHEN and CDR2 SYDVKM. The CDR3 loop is CASSVLPGQGGYGYTF. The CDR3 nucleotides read TGTGCCAGCAGTGTCTTACCGGGACAGGGGGGTTATGGCTACACCTTC.

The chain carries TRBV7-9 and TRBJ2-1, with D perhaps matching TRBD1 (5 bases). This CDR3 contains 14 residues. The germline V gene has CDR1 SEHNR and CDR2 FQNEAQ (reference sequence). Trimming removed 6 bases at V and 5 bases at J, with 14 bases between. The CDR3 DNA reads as TGTGCCAGCAGGCAGGGTTGGGGCGACAATGAGCAGTTCTTC. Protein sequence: CASRQGWGDNEQFF.

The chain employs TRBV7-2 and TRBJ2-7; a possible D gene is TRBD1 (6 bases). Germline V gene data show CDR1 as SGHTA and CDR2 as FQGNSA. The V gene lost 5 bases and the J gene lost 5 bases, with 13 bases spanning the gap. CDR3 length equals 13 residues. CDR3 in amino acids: CASSLGQWDEQYF. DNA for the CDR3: TGTGCCAGCAGCCTAGGACAGTGGGACGAGCAGTACTTC.

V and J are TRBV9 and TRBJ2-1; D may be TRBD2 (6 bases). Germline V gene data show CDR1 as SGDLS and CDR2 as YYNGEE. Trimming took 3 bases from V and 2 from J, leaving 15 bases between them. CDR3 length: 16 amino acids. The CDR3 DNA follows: TGTGCCAGCAGCGCCCGGGGGACCAACACCTACAATGAGCAGTTCTTC. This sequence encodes CASSARGTNTYNEQFF.

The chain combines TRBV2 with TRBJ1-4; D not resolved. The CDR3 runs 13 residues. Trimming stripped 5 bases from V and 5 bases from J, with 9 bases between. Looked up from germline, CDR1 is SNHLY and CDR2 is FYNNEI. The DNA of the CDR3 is TGTGCCAGCAGTTTAGGGAGAAATGAAAAACTGTTTTTT. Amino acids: CASSLGRNEKLFF.

The CDR3 sequence: CASSAGQYEQFF. CDR3 DNA: TGTGCCAGCAGTGCGGGGCAATATGAGCAGTTCTTC. The chain employs TRBV28 and TRBJ2-1; maybe TRBD2 (6 bases). The CDR3 extends over 12 amino acids. The germline V gene has CDR1 MDHEN and CDR2 SYDVKM. V shed 5 bases and J shed 8 bases, with 10 bases lying between them.

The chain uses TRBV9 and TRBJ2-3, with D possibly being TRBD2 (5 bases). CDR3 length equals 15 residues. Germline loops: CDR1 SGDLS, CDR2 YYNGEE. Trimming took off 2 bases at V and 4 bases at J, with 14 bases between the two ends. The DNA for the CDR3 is TGTGCCAGCAGCGTCGAGGGTGGGAGAGCAGATACGCAGTATTTT. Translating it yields CASSVEGGRADTQYF.